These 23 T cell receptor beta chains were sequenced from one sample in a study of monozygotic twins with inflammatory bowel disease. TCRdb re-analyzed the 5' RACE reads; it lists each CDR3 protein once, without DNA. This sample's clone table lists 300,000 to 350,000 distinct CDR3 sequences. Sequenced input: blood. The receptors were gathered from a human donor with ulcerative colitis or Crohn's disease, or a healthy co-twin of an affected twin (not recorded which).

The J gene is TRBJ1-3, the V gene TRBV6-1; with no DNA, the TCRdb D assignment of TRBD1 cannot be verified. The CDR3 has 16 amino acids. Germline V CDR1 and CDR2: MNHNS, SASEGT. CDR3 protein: CASRADRRLSGNTIYF.

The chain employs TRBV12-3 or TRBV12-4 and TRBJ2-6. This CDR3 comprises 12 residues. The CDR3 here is CASCLWANVLTF.

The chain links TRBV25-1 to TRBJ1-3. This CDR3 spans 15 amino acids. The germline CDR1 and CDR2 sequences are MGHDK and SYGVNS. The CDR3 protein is CASSEFAQVGNTIYF.

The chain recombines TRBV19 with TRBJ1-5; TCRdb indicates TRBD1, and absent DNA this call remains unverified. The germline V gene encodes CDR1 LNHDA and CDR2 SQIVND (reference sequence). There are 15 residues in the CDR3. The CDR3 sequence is CASSIRDGEFGPQHF.

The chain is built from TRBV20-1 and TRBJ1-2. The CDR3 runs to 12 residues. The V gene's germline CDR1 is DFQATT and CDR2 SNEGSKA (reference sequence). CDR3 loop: CSARGGAYGYTF.

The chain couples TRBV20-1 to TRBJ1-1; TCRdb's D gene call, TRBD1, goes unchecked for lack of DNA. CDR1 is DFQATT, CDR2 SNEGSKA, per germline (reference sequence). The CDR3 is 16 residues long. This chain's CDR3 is CSARDGGVVAPTEAFF.

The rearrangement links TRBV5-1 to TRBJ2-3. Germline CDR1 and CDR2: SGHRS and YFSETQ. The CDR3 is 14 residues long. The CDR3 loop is CASSLFQATDTQYF.

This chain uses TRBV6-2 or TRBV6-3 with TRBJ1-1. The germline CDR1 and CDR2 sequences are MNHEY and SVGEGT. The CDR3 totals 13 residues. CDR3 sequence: CASSGGPRLEAFF.

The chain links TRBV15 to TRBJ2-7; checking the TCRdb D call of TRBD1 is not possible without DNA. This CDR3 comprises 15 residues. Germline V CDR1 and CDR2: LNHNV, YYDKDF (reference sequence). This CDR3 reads CATSRDLTGTYEQYF.

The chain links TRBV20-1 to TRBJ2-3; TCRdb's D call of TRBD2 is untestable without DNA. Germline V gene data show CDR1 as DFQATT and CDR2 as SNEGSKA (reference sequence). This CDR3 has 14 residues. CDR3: CSAKRGARADTQYF.

This chain's CDR3 is CASSQDSSETQYF. V and J are TRBV3-1 and TRBJ2-5. The V gene's germline CDR1 is LGHDT and CDR2 YNNKEL (reference sequence). This CDR3 contains 13 residues.

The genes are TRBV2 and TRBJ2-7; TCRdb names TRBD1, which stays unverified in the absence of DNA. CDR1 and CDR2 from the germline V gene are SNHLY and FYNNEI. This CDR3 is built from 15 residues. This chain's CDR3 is CASSGSRDSPDEQYF.

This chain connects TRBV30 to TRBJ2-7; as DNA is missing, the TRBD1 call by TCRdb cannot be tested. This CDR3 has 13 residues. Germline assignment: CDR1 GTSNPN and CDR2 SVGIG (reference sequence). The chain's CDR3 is CAWSADRRYEQYF. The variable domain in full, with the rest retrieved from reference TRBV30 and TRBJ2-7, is SQTIHQWPATLVQPVGSPLSLECTVEGTSNPNLYWYRQAAGRGLQLLFYSVGIGQISSEVPQNLSASRPQDRQFILSSKKLLLSDSGFYLCAWSADRRYEQYFGPGTRLTVT.

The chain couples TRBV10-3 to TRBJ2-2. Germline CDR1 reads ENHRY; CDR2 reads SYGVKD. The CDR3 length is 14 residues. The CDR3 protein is CAISEAANTGELFF.

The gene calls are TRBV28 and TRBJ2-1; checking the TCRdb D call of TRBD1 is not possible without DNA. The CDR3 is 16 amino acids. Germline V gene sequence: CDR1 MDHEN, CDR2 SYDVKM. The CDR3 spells CASSLRGQLSYNEQFF. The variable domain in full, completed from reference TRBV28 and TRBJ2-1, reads DVKVTQSSRYLVKRTGEKVFLECVQDMDHENMFWYRQDPGLGLRLIYFSYDVKMKEKGDIPEGYSVSREKKERFSLILESASTNQTSMYLCASSLRGQLSYNEQFFGPGTRLTVL.

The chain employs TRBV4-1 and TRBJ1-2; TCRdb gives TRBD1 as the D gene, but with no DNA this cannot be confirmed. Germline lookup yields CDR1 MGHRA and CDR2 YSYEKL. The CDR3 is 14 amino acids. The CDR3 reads CASSSGVRMRGYTF.

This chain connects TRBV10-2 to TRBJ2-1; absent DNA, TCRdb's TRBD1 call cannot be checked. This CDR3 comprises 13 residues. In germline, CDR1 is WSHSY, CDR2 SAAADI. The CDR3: CASRGQGNNEQFF.

The CDR3 loop reads CSVGPTGSGNTIYF. The chain is built from TRBV29-1 and TRBJ1-3; TCRdb reports TRBD1, a call that lacks DNA to check it against. The length of the CDR3 is 14 residues. Germline values: CDR1 SQVTM, CDR2 ANQGSEA. Filled out from reference TRBV29-1 and TRBJ1-3, the complete variable domain reads SAVISQKPSRDICQRGTSLTIQCQVDSQVTMMFWYRQQPGQSLTLIATANQGSEATYESGFVIDKFPISRPNLTFSTLTVSNMSPEDSSIYLCSVGPTGSGNTIYFGEGSWLTVV.

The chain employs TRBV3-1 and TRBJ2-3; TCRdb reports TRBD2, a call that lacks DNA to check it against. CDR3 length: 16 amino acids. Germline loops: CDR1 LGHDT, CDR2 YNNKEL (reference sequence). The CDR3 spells CASSQETGLAGTTQYF.

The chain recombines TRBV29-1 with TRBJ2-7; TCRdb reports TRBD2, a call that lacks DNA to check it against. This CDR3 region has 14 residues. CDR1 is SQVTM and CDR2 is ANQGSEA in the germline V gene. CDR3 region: CSVVLAENSYEQYF.

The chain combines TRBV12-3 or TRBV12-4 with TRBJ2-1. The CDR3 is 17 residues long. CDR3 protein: CASPKNAAKSSYNEQFF.

CDR3 sequence: CASSLAGTTDTQYF. The chain is built from TRBV5-4 and TRBJ2-3; TCRdb proposes TRBD1, but this gene call is untestable without DNA. The CDR3 has 14 residues. Germline assignment: CDR1 SGHNT and CDR2 YYREEE (reference sequence).

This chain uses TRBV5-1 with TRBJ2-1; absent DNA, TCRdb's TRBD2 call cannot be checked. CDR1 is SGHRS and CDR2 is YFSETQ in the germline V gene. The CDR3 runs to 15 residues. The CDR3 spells CASRPPGPSYNEQFF.